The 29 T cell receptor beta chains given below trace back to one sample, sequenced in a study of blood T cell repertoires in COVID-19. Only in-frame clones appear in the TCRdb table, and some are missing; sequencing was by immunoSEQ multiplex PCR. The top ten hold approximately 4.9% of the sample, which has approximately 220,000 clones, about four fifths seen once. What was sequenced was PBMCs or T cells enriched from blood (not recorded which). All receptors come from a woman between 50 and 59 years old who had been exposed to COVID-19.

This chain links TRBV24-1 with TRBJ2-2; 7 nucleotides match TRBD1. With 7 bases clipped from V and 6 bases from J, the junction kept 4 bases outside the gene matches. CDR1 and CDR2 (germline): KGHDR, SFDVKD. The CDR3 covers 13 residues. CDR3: CATRQDRAGELFF. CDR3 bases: TGTGCCACCAGACAAGACAGGGCCGGGGAGCTGTTTTTT.

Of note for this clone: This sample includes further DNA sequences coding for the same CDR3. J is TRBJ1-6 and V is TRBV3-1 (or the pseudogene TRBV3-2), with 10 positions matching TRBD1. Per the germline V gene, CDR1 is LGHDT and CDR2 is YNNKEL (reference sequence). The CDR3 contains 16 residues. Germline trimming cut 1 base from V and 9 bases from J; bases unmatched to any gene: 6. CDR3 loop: CASSQGTGGFGSPLHF. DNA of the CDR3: TGTGCCAGCAGCCAAGGGACAGGGGGATTCGGTTCACCCCTCCACTTT.

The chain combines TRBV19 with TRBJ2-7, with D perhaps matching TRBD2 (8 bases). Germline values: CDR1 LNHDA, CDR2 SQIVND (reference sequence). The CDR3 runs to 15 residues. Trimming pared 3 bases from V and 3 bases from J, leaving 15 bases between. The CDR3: CASSIGGGQIYEQYF. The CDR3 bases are TGTGCCAGTAGTATCGGGGGGGGACAGATCTACGAGCAGTACTTC. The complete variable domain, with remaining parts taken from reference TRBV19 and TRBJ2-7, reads DGGITQSPKYLFRKEGQNVTLSCEQNLNHDAMYWYRQDPGQGLRLIYYSQIVNDFQKGDIAEGYSVSREKKESFPLTVTSAQKNPTAFYLCASSIGGGQIYEQYFGPGTRLTVT.

The CDR3 coding sequence is TGTGCCAGCACCATGGGCGGGGGGGGACCAGATACGCAGTATTTT. Amino acid sequence: CASTMGGGGPDTQYF. J is TRBJ2-3 and V is TRBV7-9; TRBD2 matches 9 bases. The V gene end was trimmed by 7 bases and the J gene end by 4 bases; junction bases not matched to a gene: 9. The length of the CDR3 is 15 residues. Germline V gene data show CDR1 as SEHNR and CDR2 as FQNEAQ (reference sequence).

The CDR3 loop reads CATSETGEETQYF. The CDR3 coding sequence is TGTGCCACCAGTGAAACAGGGGAAGAGACCCAGTACTTC. This chain connects TRBV24-1 to TRBJ2-5; 7 positions match TRBD1. The CDR3 contains 13 residues. J lost 3 bases, V lost 4 bases, and 1 base had no gene match. Germline V gives CDR1 KGHDR, CDR2 SFDVKD.

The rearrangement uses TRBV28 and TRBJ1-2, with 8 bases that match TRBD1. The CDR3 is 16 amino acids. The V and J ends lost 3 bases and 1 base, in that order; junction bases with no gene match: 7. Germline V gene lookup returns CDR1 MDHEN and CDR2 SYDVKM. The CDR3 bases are TGTGCCAGCAGTTTTGGGCAGGGGGCTAATAACTATGGCTACACCTTC. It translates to CASSFGQGANNYGYTF.

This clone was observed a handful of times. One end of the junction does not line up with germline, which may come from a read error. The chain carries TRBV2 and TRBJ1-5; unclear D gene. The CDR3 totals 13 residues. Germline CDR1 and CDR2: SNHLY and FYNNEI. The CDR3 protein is CASDFGSSQPQHF. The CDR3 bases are TGTGCCAGCGACTTTGGGAGCAGTCAGCCCCAGCATTTT.

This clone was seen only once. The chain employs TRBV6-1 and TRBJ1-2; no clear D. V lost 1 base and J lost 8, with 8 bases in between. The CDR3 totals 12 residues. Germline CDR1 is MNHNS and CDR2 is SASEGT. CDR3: CASSEVKAGYTF. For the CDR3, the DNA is TGTGCCAGCAGTGAAGTGAAAGCAGGCTACACCTTC.

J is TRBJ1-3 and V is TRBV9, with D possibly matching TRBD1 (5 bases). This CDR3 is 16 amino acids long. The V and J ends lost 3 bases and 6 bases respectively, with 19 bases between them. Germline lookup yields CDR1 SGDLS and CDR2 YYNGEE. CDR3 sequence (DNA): TGTGCCAGCAGCGCCCCCACGTCGGGCAGGGAAAACACCATATATTTT. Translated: CASSAPTSGRENTIYF.

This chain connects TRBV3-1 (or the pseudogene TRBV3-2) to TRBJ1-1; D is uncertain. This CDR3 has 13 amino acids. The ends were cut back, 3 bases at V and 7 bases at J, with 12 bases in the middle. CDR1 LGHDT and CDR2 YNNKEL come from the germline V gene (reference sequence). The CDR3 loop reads CASSQSRRDEAFF. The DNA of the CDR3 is TGTGCCAGCAGCCAGTCACGGCGGGATGAAGCTTTCTTT.

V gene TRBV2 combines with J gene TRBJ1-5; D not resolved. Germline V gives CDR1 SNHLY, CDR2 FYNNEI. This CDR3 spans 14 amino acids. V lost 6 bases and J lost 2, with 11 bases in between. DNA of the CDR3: TGTGCCAGCAGGTCGGAGAGTGGCAATCAGCCCCAGCATTTT. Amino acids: CASRSESGNQPQHF.

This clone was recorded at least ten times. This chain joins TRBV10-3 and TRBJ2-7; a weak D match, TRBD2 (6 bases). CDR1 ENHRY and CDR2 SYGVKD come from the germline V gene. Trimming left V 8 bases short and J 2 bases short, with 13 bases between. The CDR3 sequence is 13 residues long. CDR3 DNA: TGTGCCATCGGAGCGGGCACGGCCTACGAGCAGTACTTC. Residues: CAIGAGTAYEQYF.

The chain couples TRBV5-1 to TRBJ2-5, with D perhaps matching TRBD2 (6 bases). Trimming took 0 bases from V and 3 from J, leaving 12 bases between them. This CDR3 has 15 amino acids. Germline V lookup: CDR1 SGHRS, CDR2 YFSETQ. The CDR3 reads CASSLGGLREETQYF. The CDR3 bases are TGCGCCAGCAGCTTGGGGGGACTGAGGGAAGAGACCCAGTACTTC.

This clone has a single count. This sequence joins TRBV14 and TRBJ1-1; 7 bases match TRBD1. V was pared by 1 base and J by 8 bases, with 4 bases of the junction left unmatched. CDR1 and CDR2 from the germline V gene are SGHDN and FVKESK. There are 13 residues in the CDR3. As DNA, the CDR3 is TGTGCCAGCAGCCAAGGACAGGGCTCCGAAGCTTTCTTT. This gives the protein CASSQGQGSEAFF.

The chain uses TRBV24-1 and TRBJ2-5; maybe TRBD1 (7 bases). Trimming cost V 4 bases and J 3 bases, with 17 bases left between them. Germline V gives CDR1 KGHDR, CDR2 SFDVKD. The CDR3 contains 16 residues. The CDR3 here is CATSDPGGKLKETQYF. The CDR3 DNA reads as TGTGCCACCAGTGACCCAGGGGGGAAACTAAAAGAGACCCAGTACTTC.

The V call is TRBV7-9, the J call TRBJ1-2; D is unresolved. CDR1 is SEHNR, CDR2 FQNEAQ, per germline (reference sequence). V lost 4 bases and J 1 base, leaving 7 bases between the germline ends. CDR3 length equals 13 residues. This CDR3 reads CASSSTVNYGYTF. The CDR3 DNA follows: TGTGCCAGCAGCTCAACAGTTAACTATGGCTACACCTTC.

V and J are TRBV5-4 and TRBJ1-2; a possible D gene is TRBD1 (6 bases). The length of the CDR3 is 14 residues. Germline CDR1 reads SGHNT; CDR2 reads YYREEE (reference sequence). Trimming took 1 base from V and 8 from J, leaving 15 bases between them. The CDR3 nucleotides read TGTGCCAGCAGCTTGCAGGGGCAGCTCGGGGGCTACACCTTC. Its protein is CASSLQGQLGGYTF.

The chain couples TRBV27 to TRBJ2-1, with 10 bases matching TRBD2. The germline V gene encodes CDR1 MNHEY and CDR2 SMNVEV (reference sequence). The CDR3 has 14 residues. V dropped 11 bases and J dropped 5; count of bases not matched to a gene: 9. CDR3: CASWELAGDNEQFF. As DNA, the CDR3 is TGTGCCTCCTGGGAGCTAGCGGGGGACAATGAGCAGTTCTTC.

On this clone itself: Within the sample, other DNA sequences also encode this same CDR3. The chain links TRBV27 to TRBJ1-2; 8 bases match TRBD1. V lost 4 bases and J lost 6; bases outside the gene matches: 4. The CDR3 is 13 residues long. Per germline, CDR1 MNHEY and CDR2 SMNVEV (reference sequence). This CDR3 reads CASSYGQGDGYTF. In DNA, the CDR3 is TGTGCCAGCAGTTACGGACAGGGCGATGGCTACACCTTC.

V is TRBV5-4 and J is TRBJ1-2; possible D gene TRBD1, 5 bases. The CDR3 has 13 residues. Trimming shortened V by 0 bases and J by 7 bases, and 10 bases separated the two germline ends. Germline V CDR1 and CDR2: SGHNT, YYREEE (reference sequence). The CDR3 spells CASSLVGGTGYTF. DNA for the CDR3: TGTGCCAGCAGCTTGGTCGGGGGAACTGGCTACACCTTC.

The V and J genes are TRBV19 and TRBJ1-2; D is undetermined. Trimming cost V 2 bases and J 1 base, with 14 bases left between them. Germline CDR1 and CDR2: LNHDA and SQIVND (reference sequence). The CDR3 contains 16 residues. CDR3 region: CASSIQADRLNYGYTF. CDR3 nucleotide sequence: TGTGCCAGTAGTATACAGGCAGACCGGCTTAACTATGGCTACACCTTC.

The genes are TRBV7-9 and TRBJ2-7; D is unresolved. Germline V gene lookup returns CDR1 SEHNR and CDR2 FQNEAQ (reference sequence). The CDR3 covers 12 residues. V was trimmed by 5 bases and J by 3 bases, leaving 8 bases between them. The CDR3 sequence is CASSRGDYEQYF. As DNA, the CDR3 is TGTGCCAGCAGCCGCGGAGACTACGAGCAGTACTTC.

In nucleotides, the CDR3 is TGTGCCACCAGCAGAGATCTAATCGCCCGAGGGGGCCAGATCATGAACACTGAAGCTTTCTTT. It yields the protein CATSRDLIARGGQIMNTEAFF. V is TRBV15 and J is TRBJ1-1; 7 nucleotides align to TRBD1. CDR3 length: 21 amino acids. CDR1 is LNHNV, CDR2 YYDKDF, per germline (reference sequence). Trimming removed 0 bases from V and 0 bases from J; junction bases left unmatched: 19.

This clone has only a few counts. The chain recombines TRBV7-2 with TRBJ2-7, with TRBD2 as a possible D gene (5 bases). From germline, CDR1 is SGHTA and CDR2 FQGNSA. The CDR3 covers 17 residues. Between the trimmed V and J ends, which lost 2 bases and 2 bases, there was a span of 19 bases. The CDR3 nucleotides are TGTGCCAGCAGCTTATCTTCGGGCGGAACGCGGGCCTACGAGCAGTACTTC. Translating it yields CASSLSSGGTRAYEQYF.

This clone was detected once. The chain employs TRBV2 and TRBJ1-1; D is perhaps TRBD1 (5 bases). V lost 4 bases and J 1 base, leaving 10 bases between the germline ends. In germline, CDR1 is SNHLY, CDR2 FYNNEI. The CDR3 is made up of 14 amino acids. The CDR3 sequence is CASSVGARNTEAFF. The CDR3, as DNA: TGTGCCAGCAGTGTAGGGGCGCGGAACACTGAAGCTTTCTTT.

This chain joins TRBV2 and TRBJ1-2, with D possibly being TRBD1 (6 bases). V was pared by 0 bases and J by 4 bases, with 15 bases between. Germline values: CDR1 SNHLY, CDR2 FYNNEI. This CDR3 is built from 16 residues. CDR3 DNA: TGTGCCAGCAGTGAAGCGCTAGGGGGGGTTGGCTATGGCTACACCTTC. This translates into CASSEALGGVGYGYTF.

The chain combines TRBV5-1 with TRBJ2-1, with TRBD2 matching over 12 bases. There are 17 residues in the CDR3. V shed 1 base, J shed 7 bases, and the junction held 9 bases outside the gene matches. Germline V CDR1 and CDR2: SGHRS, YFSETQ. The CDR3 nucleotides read TGCGCCAGCAGCTTGTCCTCGGCGCTAGCGGGGGGGAATGAGCAGTTCTTC. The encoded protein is CASSLSSALAGGNEQFF.

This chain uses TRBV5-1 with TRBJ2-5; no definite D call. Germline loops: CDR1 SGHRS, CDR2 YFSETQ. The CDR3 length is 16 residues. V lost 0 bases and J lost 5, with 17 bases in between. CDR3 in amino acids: CASSLERGRLGETQYF. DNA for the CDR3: TGCGCCAGCAGCTTGGAACGAGGCCGGTTAGGCGAGACCCAGTACTTC.

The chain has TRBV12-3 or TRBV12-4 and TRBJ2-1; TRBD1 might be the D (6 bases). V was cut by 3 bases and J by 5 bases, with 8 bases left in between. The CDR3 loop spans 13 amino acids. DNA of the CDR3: TGTGCCAGCAGTTTCGCAGGGGACAATGAGCAGTTCTTC. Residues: CASSFAGDNEQFF.